This is a list of T cell receptor beta chains from one sample in a study of cytomegalovirus exposure and HLA in healthy donors. This table comes from immunoSEQ multiplex PCR, and its TCRdb copy is limited to in-frame clones, with some not included. The sample shows 150,000 to 200,000 clones, 68% of them seen only once. Sequenced material: PBMCs. All receptors come from a man aged 45 to 65 in good health and CMV-seronegative. Each CDR3 is given with its conserved first and last residue. A D gene is named only where the DNA matches it firmly. Size is omitted from some rows. Given values are once, few, many or a class for expanded clones.

j_call v_call clone_size d_call cdr3_nt cdr3_aa
TRBJ1-5 TRBV7-2 - - TGTGCCAGCAGCTTAGAAGTTTTAGGAGGGCAGTCTCAGCCCCAGCATTTT CASSLEVLGGQSQPQHF
TRBJ1-1 TRBV10-3 - - TGTGCCATCAGTGACGGGTCGAACACTGAAGCTTTCTTT CAISDGSNTEAFF
TRBJ2-1 TRBV6-5 - - TGTGCCAGCAGTTTCGCCAGCTACAATGAGCAGTTCTTC CASSFASYNEQFF
TRBJ1-2 TRBV19 - - TGTGCCAGTAGTATCTATCCAGGGCTTAGTGGCTACACCTTC CASSIYPGLSGYTF
TRBJ1-4 TRBV18 - TRBD1 TGTGCCAGCTCACGGACAGGGGGTAATGAAAAACTGTTTTTT CASSRTGGNEKLFF
TRBJ2-7 TRBV4-2 - - TGTGCCAGCAGCCAAGATGAGGACGAGCAGTACTTC CASSQDEDEQYF
TRBJ2-3 TRBV7-2 few TRBD2 TGTGCCAGCAGCTTAATGCTAGCGGGGGCGCAGAGCACAGATACGCAGTATTTT CASSLMLAGAQSTDTQYF
TRBJ1-4 TRBV4-1 - TRBD1 TGCGCCAGCAGCCAAGAAGGGACAGGCATTAATGAAAAACTGTTTTTT CASSQEGTGINEKLFF
TRBJ2-7 TRBV7-9 - TRBD1 TGTGCCAGCACCGCGACAGGGGTCCACGAGCAGTACTTC CASTATGVHEQYF
TRBJ2-7 TRBV7-2 - TRBD2 TGTGCCAGCAGCGGAAGGACTAGCGGCGGATCCTACGAGCAGTACTTC CASSGRTSGGSYEQYF
TRBJ2-7 TRBV6-5 few - TGTGCCGTCCGAGGGTCCTACGAGCAGTACTTC CAVRGSYEQYF
TRBJ2-5 TRBV5-1 - TRBD1 TGCGCCAGCAGATCCTCCGGGACAGGGGGAGGAGAGACCCAGTACTTC CASRSSGTGGGETQYF
TRBJ1-1 TRBV4-1 - TRBD1 TGCGCCAGCAGCCACCCCGACAGGGAGAACACTGAAGCTTTCTTT CASSHPDRENTEAFF
TRBJ2-3 TRBV6-5 - - TGTGCCAGCAAAGCTATATCCACAGATACGCAGTATTTT CASKAISTDTQYF
TRBJ1-3 TRBV5-1 - - TGCGCCAGCAGCCCTCGGGACATTGGAAACACCATATATTTT CASSPRDIGNTIYF